The rows below give T cell receptor beta chains drawn from one sample of a study of CD8 T cells in Susac syndrome. TCRdb analysed the immunoSEQ multiplex PCR reads with MiXCR anew, one entry per CDR3 protein. The repertoire holds 300,000 or so distinct CDR3 sequences, about 90% seen once, with 0.065% in the top ten. The sequencing input was CD4+ T cells from PBMCs. The receptors derive from a human donor with multiple sclerosis. Each CDR3 is given with its conserved first and last residue. The D gene is left open where the match is weak. Not every row has a clone size; where given, it reads once, few, many or a size class.

v_call,d_call,clone_size,j_call,cdr3_nt,cdr3_aa
TRBV2,-,-,TRBJ2-2,TGTGCCAGCAGTCCGGGAATAGCAGGCACCGGGGAGCTGTTTTTT,CASSPGIAGTGELFF
TRBV12-3/TRBV12-4,-,-,TRBJ1-1,TGTGCCAGCAGCCAAGACCATTACAGGAACACTGAAGCTTTCTTT,CASSQDHYRNTEAFF
TRBV18,-,once,TRBJ2-1,TGTGCCAGCTCACCTAGCGTCAGCTCCTACAATGAGCAGTTCTTC,CASSPSVSSYNEQFF
TRBV15,-,-,TRBJ1-2,TGTGCCACCAGCAGAGATTTTGGGCAGGCTAACTATGGCTACACCTTC,CATSRDFGQANYGYTF
TRBV10-3,TRBD1,-,TRBJ1-3,TGTGCCATCAGTGGTGGTGGACAGGGAAACTCTGGAAACACCATATATTTT,CAISGGGQGNSGNTIYF
TRBV29-1,TRBD1,-,TRBJ1-1,TGCAGCGTTGGATTGACAGGGGCTGTTACTGAAGCTTTCTTT,CSVGLTGAVTEAFF
TRBV6-5,-,-,TRBJ1-1,TGTGCCAGCAACGAACCGGGACGGGGTACCACTGAAGCTTTCTTT,CASNEPGRGTTEAFF
TRBV6-5,-,-,TRBJ1-2,TGTGCCAGCAGTTCTACCTTTTTACAGGGTACGGATGGCTACACCTTC,CASSSTFLQGTDGYTF
TRBV5-6,-,-,TRBJ2-7,TGTGCCAGCAGCCAGGGGACCTACGAGCAGTACTTC,CASSQGTYEQYF
TRBV7-2,-,-,TRBJ1-5,TGTGCCAGCAGCTTTCACCGAGACGGCAATCAGCCCCAGCATTTT,CASSFHRDGNQPQHF
TRBV20-1,-,-,TRBJ2-7,TGCAGTGCTAGAGAGACAGCGTACGAGCAGTACTTC,CSARETAYEQYF
TRBV30,-,-,TRBJ2-5,TGTGCCTGGAGTGTCGGGCAGGGGTTAGAGACCCAGTACTTC,CAWSVGQGLETQYF
TRBV29-1,-,-,TRBJ2-7,TGCGACGGCTACGAGCAGTACTTC,CDGYEQYF
TRBV6-2/TRBV6-3,TRBD1,-,TRBJ2-5,TGTGCCAGCAGTTACTCACTGGGGGCTCCGGGACAGGTAGAGACCCAGTACTTC,CASSYSLGAPGQVETQYF
TRBV20-1,TRBD1,-,TRBJ2-1,TGCAGTGCTAAGACAGGGGCCGGGTACAATGAGCAGTTCTTC,CSAKTGAGYNEQFF
TRBV7-9,-,-,TRBJ2-7,TGTGCCAGCAGCCGCCGACAGGCGAACTACGAGCAGTACTTC,CASSRRQANYEQYF
TRBV20-1,TRBD2,-,TRBJ2-7,TGCGGGCTAGCGGGAGATAGGTACGAGCAGTACTTC,CGLAGDRYEQYF
TRBV29-1,TRBD2,-,TRBJ2-1,TGCAGCGTTGCTAGCGGGGTTAGCTCCTACAATGAGCAGTTCTTC,CSVASGVSSYNEQFF
TRBV29-1,-,-,TRBJ1-1,TGCAGCGCCCAGCGGGGGGAATTGAACACTGAAGCTTTCTTT,CSAQRGELNTEAFF
TRBV28,-,-,TRBJ1-5,TGTGCCAGCAGTGTGAATCAGCCCCAGCATTTT,CASSVNQPQHF
TRBV5-4,TRBD2,-,TRBJ2-1,TGTGCCAGCAGCCATCAAGGTAGCGGGGGGGTTGAGCAGTTCTTC,CASSHQGSGGVEQFF
TRBV29-1,TRBD2,-,TRBJ2-1,TGCAGCGTTGTTAGCGGGGGGGCGGGTGAGCAGTTCTTC,CSVVSGGAGEQFF
TRBV7-2,-,-,TRBJ1-5,TGTGCCAGCAGCTTAAACCCCCAGGGGAGCAATCAGCCCCAGCATTTT,CASSLNPQGSNQPQHF
TRBV28,-,-,TRBJ2-2,TGTGCCAGCATCCAGGGAAACACCGGGGAGCTGTTTTTT,CASIQGNTGELFF
TRBV7-3,TRBD2,-,TRBJ2-1,TGTGCCAGCAGCTTAACTGGGACTAGCCGGTACAATGAGCAGTTCTTC,CASSLTGTSRYNEQFF
TRBV5-1,-,-,TRBJ1-2,TGCGCCAGCAGCTTGGCCGGGCGGAACCTCTATGGCTACACCTTC,CASSLAGRNLYGYTF
TRBV7-9,-,-,TRBJ2-2,TGTGCCAGCAGCTTAGCACCGCGAGGCACCGGGGAGCTGTTTTTT,CASSLAPRGTGELFF
TRBV9,-,-,TRBJ2-7,TGTGCCAGCAGCCCCGGGGGATGGGCCTCCGAGCAGTACTTC,CASSPGGWASEQYF
TRBV11-2,-,-,TRBJ2-1,TGTGCCAGCAGCTTAGATAGGGGTCATGAGCAGTTCTTC,CASSLDRGHEQFF
TRBV18,-,-,TRBJ1-1,TGTGCCAGCTCACCGGACAGCCTTGCGACGGAAGCTTTCTTT,CASSPDSLATEAFF
TRBV23-1,-,-,TRBJ2-1,TGCGCCAGCAGTCAATCGGGGGAGGAGGCTGATGAGCAGTTCTTC,CASSQSGEEADEQFF
TRBV20-1,TRBD2,-,TRBJ2-3,TGCAGTGCTTACGGGGGGGAGACTAGCACAGATACGCAGTATTTT,CSAYGGETSTDTQYF
TRBV2,-,-,TRBJ2-6,TGTGCCAGCAGTGAGTGGGACTCTGGGGCCAACGTCCTGACTTTC,CASSEWDSGANVLTF
TRBV20-1,-,-,TRBJ2-4,TGCAGTGCTCCCGCTATCCAGGCCAAAAACATTCAGTACTTC,CSAPAIQAKNIQYF
TRBV30,-,-,TRBJ2-7,TGTGCCTGGAACAGGGTGGGCGACGAGCAGTACTTC,CAWNRVGDEQYF
TRBV19,-,-,TRBJ1-5,TGTGCCAGTAGTATTGGGGGGTTATTCAATCAGCCCCAGCATTTT,CASSIGGLFNQPQHF
TRBV24-1,-,-,TRBJ2-1,TGTGCCACCAGTTCAAATACTGGGGAGTCCTACAATGAGCAGTTCTTC,CATSSNTGESYNEQFF
TRBV3-1,-,-,TRBJ1-1,TGTGCCAGCAGCCCCGGAGGTGAAGCTTTCTTT,CASSPGGEAFF
TRBV3-1,-,-,TRBJ2-3,TGTGCCAGCAGCCGGGATTTTACAGATACGCAGTATTTT,CASSRDFTDTQYF
TRBV12-3/TRBV12-4,-,-,TRBJ1-2,TGTGCCAGCAGTCTTAGGAGGGGAGTGAACTATGGCTACACCTTC,CASSLRRGVNYGYTF
TRBV6-6,-,-,TRBJ1-1,TGTGCCAGCAGCTATGGACAGAATGAAGCTTTCTTT,CASSYGQNEAFF